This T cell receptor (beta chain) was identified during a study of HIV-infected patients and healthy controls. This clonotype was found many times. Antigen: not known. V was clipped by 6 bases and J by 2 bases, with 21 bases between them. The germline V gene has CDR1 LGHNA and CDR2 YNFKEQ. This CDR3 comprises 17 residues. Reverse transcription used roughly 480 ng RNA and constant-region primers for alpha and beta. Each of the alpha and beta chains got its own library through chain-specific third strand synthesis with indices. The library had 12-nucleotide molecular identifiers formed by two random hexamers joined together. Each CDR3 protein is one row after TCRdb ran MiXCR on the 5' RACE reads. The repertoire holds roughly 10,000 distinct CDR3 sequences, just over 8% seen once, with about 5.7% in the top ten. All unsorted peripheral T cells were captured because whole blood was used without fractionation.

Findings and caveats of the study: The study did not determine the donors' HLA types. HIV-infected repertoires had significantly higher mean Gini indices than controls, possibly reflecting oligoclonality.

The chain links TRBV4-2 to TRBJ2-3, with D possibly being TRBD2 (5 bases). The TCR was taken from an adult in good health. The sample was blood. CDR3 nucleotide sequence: TGTGCCAGCAGTCGCGTCACCAGCCGGGATCCCACAGATACGCAGTATTTT. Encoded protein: CASSRVTSRDPTDTQYF.